This T cell receptor (beta chain) is from a study of cytomegalovirus exposure and HLA in healthy donors. This clone has just a few counts. Healthy bone marrow donors made up the donor group. The PCR used 60 Vbeta and 13 Jbeta primers. Sequencing used immunoSEQ multiplex PCR; TCRdb keeps in-frame clones, though not all of them. Of about 70,000 clones listed, 55% to 75% were seen once; the top ten hold under 20%. The sequencing input was PBMCs. The TCR was taken from a man aged 40-50 years in good health and CMV-seropositive.

The CDR3 region has the DNA TGTGCCAGCAGCTTGTGGGCACAAGGCTACACCTTC. This translates into CASSLWAQGYTF. This rearrangement joins TRBV7-2 to TRBJ1-2; D ambiguous. The V end was cut by 3 bases, the J end by 8 bases, with 10 bases between. Germline V lookup: CDR1 SGHTA, CDR2 FQGNSA. This CDR3 is 12 amino acids long.